This TCR beta chain derives from a study of control samples from healthy donors and cancer patients. Germline V gene data show CDR1 as SGHTA and CDR2 as FQGTGA. The V gene end was trimmed by 5 bases and the J gene end by 7 bases; junction bases not matched to a gene: 9. The CDR3 length is 16 residues. In this sample, this clone turned up once. Generated by immunoSEQ multiplex PCR, the TCRdb table keeps only in-frame clones and is missing some. The table records about 130,000 clones, approximately 92% of them present only once. This chain links TRBV7-3 with TRBJ2-1, with 12 bases that match TRBD1. The receptor comes from a man aged 35-49 years in good health. The sample comprised blood. CDR3: CASSPTRDRGQNEQFF. CDR3 DNA: TGTGCCAGCAGCCCCACTAGGGACAGGGGGCAAAATGAGCAGTTCTTC.